This passage covers 29 T cell receptor beta chains from one sample sequenced in a study of technical replicates of blood from a few donors. Data came from immunoSEQ multiplex PCR; TCRdb stores just in-frame clones and leaves some out. The sample consists of 80,000 or so clones, about 94% of them appearing once. Sample: T cells isolated from PBMCs. The receptor source for this set is a human donor in good health.

The chain recombines TRBV10-3 with TRBJ1-1, with TRBD1 matching over 8 bases. Germline CDR1 reads ENHRY; CDR2 reads SYGVKD. The J segment lost 4 bases and the V segment lost 7 bases, leaving 5 bases of the junction unmatched. The CDR3 covers 13 residues. The CDR3 sequence is CAIKDRAGTEAFF. As DNA, the CDR3 is TGTGCCATCAAGGACAGGGCTGGCACTGAAGCTTTCTTT.

The gene calls are TRBV10-1 and TRBJ2-1, with TRBD1 matching over 7 bases. The CDR3 loop spans 14 amino acids. The V gene's germline CDR1 is WNHNN and CDR2 SYGVQD (reference sequence). V shed 5 bases, J shed 4 bases, and the junction held 5 bases outside the gene matches. In DNA, the CDR3 is TGCGCCAGCAGTTTTACAGGGGCATACAATGAGCAGTTCTTC. Protein product: CASSFTGAYNEQFF.

The CDR3 DNA reads as TGTGCCGAGTCGGGACAGGGATATGGTCTAGCGGTTCGGTACTTC. This encodes CAESGQGYGLAVRYF. The chain employs TRBV6-6 and TRBJ2-7; 9 positions match TRBD1. The CDR3 is made up of 15 amino acids. CDR1 is MNHNY, CDR2 SVGAGI, per germline (reference sequence). Trimming removed 11 bases from V and 12 bases from J; junction bases left unmatched: 23.

The rearrangement joins TRBV10-3 to TRBJ1-4, with a possible D match to TRBD1 (5 bases). V gave up 2 bases and J gave up 3 bases, with 13 bases separating them. The CDR3 sequence is 16 residues long. The germline V gene has CDR1 ENHRY and CDR2 SYGVKD. The DNA for the CDR3 is TGTGCCATCAGTGAGCTATATGACAGCGCTAATGAAAAACTGTTTTTT. It yields the protein CAISELYDSANEKLFF.

This chain connects TRBV5-4 to TRBJ2-3; D is unresolved. V was trimmed by 0 bases and J by 6 bases, leaving 14 bases between them. From germline, CDR1 is SGHNT and CDR2 YYREEE (reference sequence). The CDR3 spans 15 residues. The CDR3 loop reads CASSLERVVADTQYF. CDR3 in DNA: TGTGCCAGCAGCTTGGAACGGGTAGTAGCTGATACGCAGTATTTT.

The V call is TRBV5-1, the J call TRBJ2-3; 10 nucleotides match TRBD2. This CDR3 spans 15 amino acids. Germline lookup yields CDR1 SGHRS and CDR2 YFSETQ. Germline trimming cut 4 bases from V and 0 bases from J; bases unmatched to any gene: 2. The CDR3 sequence is CASSLTSGSTDTQYF. For the CDR3, the DNA is TGCGCCAGCAGCCTGACTAGCGGGAGCACAGATACGCAGTATTTT.

The chain joins TRBV11-2 to TRBJ2-1; 7 bases are a match to TRBD1. The CDR3 loop spans 15 amino acids. The junction had 11 bases not matched to a gene; V was cut back by 5 bases and J by 7 bases. Germline values: CDR1 SGHAT, CDR2 FQNNGV. CDR3 residues: CASSARGTAANEQFF. The CDR3 region has the DNA TGTGCCAGCAGCGCCCGTGGGACAGCGGCTAATGAGCAGTTCTTC.

The chain is built from TRBV4-1 and TRBJ1-3; D is possibly TRBD1 (6 bases). CDR3 length equals 14 residues. Germline V gene lookup returns CDR1 MGHRA and CDR2 YSYEKL. V was clipped by 1 base and J by 4 bases, with 8 bases between them. Written as DNA, the CDR3 is TGCGCCAGCAGCCAAGGTGACAGGGGAAACACCATATATTTT. Translated, it gives CASSQGDRGNTIYF.

This clone has only one observation. J is TRBJ2-7 and V is TRBV9; 10 bases map to TRBD2. Per the germline V gene, CDR1 is SGDLS and CDR2 is YYNGEE. V trimming: 5 bases; J trimming: 7 bases; junction bases outside the gene matches: 9. The CDR3 is 14 amino acids. CDR3 bases: TGTGCCAGCAGTCTTACTAGCGGGAATTGGGAGCAGTACTTC. It codes for CASSLTSGNWEQYF.

The rearrangement uses TRBV4-3 and TRBJ2-3; TRBD2 matches 15 bases. The CDR3 consists of 17 residues. Unmatched junction bases numbered 2, after V lost 1 base and J lost 3 bases. Germline V CDR1 and CDR2: LGHNA, YSLEER. CDR3 DNA: TGCGCCAGCAGCCAAGGGACTAGCGGGAGGGTTACAGATACGCAGTATTTT. Translated: CASSQGTSGRVTDTQYF.

CDR3 region: CASSRSDSYGYTF. Here the CDR3 DNA reads TGTGCCAGCAGCCGTTCCGACAGCTATGGCTACACCTTC. The chain carries TRBV5-4 and TRBJ1-2, with D maybe TRBD1 (5 bases). V was pared by 4 bases and J by 4 bases, with 11 bases between. The CDR3 is 13 residues long. Germline-derived CDR1 and CDR2 are SGHNT and YYREEE (reference sequence).

The chain links TRBV18 to TRBJ2-3, with D perhaps matching TRBD2 (5 bases). Trimming cost V 6 bases and J 1 base, with 14 bases left between them. Germline CDR1 KGHSH, CDR2 LQKENI. The length of the CDR3 is 15 residues. The CDR3 reads CASSVQRAGTDTQYF. CDR3 DNA: TGTGCCAGCTCGGTCCAGCGAGCGGGCACAGATACGCAGTATTTT. The entire variable domain, with the rest obtained from reference TRBV18 and TRBJ2-3, is as follows: NAGVMQNPRHLVRRRGQEARLRCSPMKGHSHVYWYRQLPEEGLKFMVYLQKENIIDESGMPKERFSAEFPKEGPSILRIQQVVRGDSAAYFCASSVQRAGTDTQYFGPGTRLTVL.

The V and J genes are TRBV5-4 and TRBJ2-3; TRBD2 is a possible D gene (6 bases). The CDR3 runs 13 residues. The germline gives CDR1 SGHNT, CDR2 YYREEE (reference sequence). The V gene lost 8 bases and the J gene lost 4 bases, with 14 bases spanning the gap. In DNA form, the CDR3 reads TGTGCCAGTGCCGGGAGTCTTGCAGATACGCAGTATTTT. Translating gives CASAGSLADTQYF.

The chain links TRBV7-8 to TRBJ2-7, with a weak D call TRBD2 (6 bases). V lost 9 bases to trimming and J lost 2 bases, with 11 bases between them. The CDR3 spans 12 residues. Germline V lookup: CDR1 SGHVS, CDR2 FQNEAQ. The DNA for the CDR3 is TGTGCCAGTTCTAGCGACCCCTACGAGCAGTACTTC. It is translated as CASSSDPYEQYF.

The chain uses TRBV4-2 and TRBJ1-2; no clear D gene. The CDR3 has 14 amino acids. The germline V gene encodes CDR1 LGHNA and CDR2 YNFKEQ. The ends were cut back, 4 bases at V and 3 bases at J, with 12 bases in the middle. The CDR3 loop is CASSPRSGDYGYTF. The CDR3 DNA is TGTGCCAGCAGCCCAAGGTCCGGGGACTATGGCTACACCTTC.

This clone was recorded a few times. This chain connects TRBV2 to TRBJ1-1; D is unclear. V was clipped by 2 bases and J by 3 bases, with 10 bases between them. This CDR3 is 14 amino acids long. From germline, CDR1 is SNHLY and CDR2 FYNNEI. Here the CDR3 reads CASSETRVDTEAFF. Written as DNA, the CDR3 is TGTGCCAGCAGTGAAACACGTGTGGACACTGAAGCTTTCTTT.

In DNA, the CDR3 is TGTGCCAGCAGCTTAGGAGGGTGGCGGGAGGAGTACACCGGGGAGCTGTTTTTT. Its translation: CASSLGGWREEYTGELFF. This chain joins TRBV7-6 and TRBJ2-2; 8 bases fit TRBD2. This CDR3 contains 18 residues. The germline CDR1 and CDR2 sequences are SGHVS and FNYEAQ. V trimming: 1 base; J trimming: 3 bases; junction bases outside the gene matches: 10.

The rearrangement joins TRBV5-6 to TRBJ2-2, with 12 nucleotides matching TRBD2. Trimming at V came to 4 bases and at J to 6 bases, leaving 1 base not matched to a gene. Germline V CDR1 and CDR2: SGHDT, YYEEEE. There are 14 residues in the CDR3. The CDR3 nucleotides are TGTGCCAGCAGCGCTAGCGGGAGGGCCGGGGAGCTGTTTTTT. This encodes CASSASGRAGELFF.

The chain combines TRBV7-2 with TRBJ2-3, with D possibly TRBD2 on 5 matching bases. With 5 bases removed from V and 3 bases from J, the gap between germline ends came to 18 bases. This CDR3 region has 16 residues. Germline V gene data show CDR1 as SGHTA and CDR2 as FQGNSA. The CDR3 DNA reads as TGTGCCAGCAGCAATGGACTGTCAGGAGGTACAGATACGCAGTATTTT. This sequence encodes CASSNGLSGGTDTQYF.

The chain is built from TRBV9 and TRBJ1-1; D is undetermined. Germline lookup yields CDR1 SGDLS and CDR2 YYNGEE. The CDR3 loop spans 12 amino acids. Trimming stripped 0 bases from V and 7 bases from J, with 7 bases between. The CDR3 DNA is TGTGCCAGCAGCGTAGACGGTGTTGAAGCTTTCTTT. As protein: CASSVDGVEAFF.

The J gene is TRBJ2-1, the V gene TRBV15; 8 bases are shared with TRBD2. The V segment lost 8 bases and the J segment 4 bases; nucleotides outside the gene matches: 10. CDR1 LNHNV and CDR2 YYDKDF come from the germline V gene (reference sequence). This CDR3 has 15 amino acids. CDR3 loop: CATRPSGRLYNEQFF. For the CDR3, the DNA is TGTGCCACCCGGCCCAGCGGGAGACTTTACAATGAGCAGTTCTTC.

The rearrangement joins TRBV2 to TRBJ1-2, with 7 bases matching TRBD1. The CDR3 has 11 amino acids. V dropped 11 bases and J dropped 5; count of bases not matched to a gene: 5. The germline CDR1 and CDR2 sequences are SNHLY and FYNNEI. DNA of the CDR3: TGTGCCGTAAGACAGGGTTATGGCTACACCTTC. Translating it yields CAVRQGYGYTF.

The CDR3 region is CATHGTGETEAFF. The CDR3 DNA follows: TGTGCCACCCACGGGACAGGGGAGACTGAAGCTTTCTTT. V usage is TRBV10-3 and J usage is TRBJ1-1; TRBD1 matches at 10 bases. V lost 10 bases and J lost 5; bases outside the gene matches: 7. Per germline, CDR1 ENHRY and CDR2 SYGVKD. This CDR3 is 13 amino acids long.

The chain employs TRBV7-2 and TRBJ1-1; D possibly corresponds to TRBD1 (6 bases). The V end was cut by 5 bases, the J end by 4 bases, with 11 bases between. CDR3 size: 13 residues. CDR1 SGHTA and CDR2 FQGNSA come from the germline V gene. CDR3 amino acids: CASSGTGPTEAFF. The CDR3, as DNA: TGTGCCAGCAGCGGAACAGGGCCCACTGAAGCTTTCTTT.

The J gene is TRBJ2-1, the V gene TRBV28, with TRBD2 matching 13 bases. Germline CDR1 and CDR2: MDHEN and SYDVKM. The trim removed 10 bases at V and 4 bases at J, leaving 4 bases unmatched. The CDR3 is made up of 14 amino acids. The CDR3 here is CATMTSGGYNEQFF. In DNA form, the CDR3 reads TGTGCCACCATGACTAGCGGGGGGTACAATGAGCAGTTCTTC.

The chain recombines TRBV4-3 with TRBJ2-1; D unresolved. V lost 4 bases to trimming and J lost 0 bases, with 13 bases between them. Germline V lookup: CDR1 LGHNA, CDR2 YSLEER. This CDR3 region has 16 residues. The CDR3 nucleotides read TGCGCCAGCAGCCTAAGATATTGGAGCTCCTACAATGAGCAGTTCTTC. Residues: CASSLRYWSSYNEQFF.

The chain combines TRBV19 with TRBJ2-7; D is unclear. The CDR3 spans 14 residues. Trimming left V 0 bases short and J 3 bases short, with 9 bases between. Germline V gene lookup returns CDR1 LNHDA and CDR2 SQIVND (reference sequence). The DNA of the CDR3 is TGTGCCAGTAGTATAGATTCTCACGGCTACGAGCAGTACTTC. This encodes CASSIDSHGYEQYF.

The genes are TRBV28 and TRBJ2-2, with unresolved D. There are 15 residues in the CDR3. V was cut by 5 bases and J by 3 bases, with 13 bases left in between. Germline V lookup: CDR1 MDHEN, CDR2 SYDVKM. CDR3 DNA: TGTGCCAGCAGTACGCATTCGGTAGACACCGGGGAGCTGTTTTTT. This gives the protein CASSTHSVDTGELFF.

This sequence joins TRBV29-1 and TRBJ2-1, with 12 nucleotides matching TRBD2. Trimming cost V 7 bases and J 5 bases; bases outside gene matches: 3. Germline lookup yields CDR1 SQVTM and CDR2 ANQGSEA. The CDR3 is made up of 13 amino acids. CDR3 protein: CSARTSGNNEQFF. DNA for the CDR3: TGCAGCGCCCGGACTAGCGGGAACAATGAGCAGTTCTTC.